These 3 T cell receptor beta chains were all obtained from the same sample, sequenced in a study of CD4 and CD8 cells across lung adenocarcinoma regions. TCRdb re-derived calls from the PCR reads in MiXCR, one entry per CDR3 protein. Among 3,600 or so distinct CDR3 sequences listed, roughly 67% were seen once. The sample comprised CD8+ T cells from the margin of a lung tumor. The receptors were gathered from a female donor with lung adenocarcinoma. The CD4 and CD8 labels of this study may be unreliable.

This sequence joins TRBV10-1 and TRBJ2-1; D is possibly TRBD1 (6 bases). The J call could be wrong; TRBJ2-5 is a better fit for the DNA end. The CDR3 contains 12 residues. CDR1 is WNHNN and CDR2 is SYGVQD in the germline V gene (reference sequence). The CDR3 DNA reads as TGCGTGAGACGAGGGGGTGAAGAGACCCAGTACTTC. It is translated as CVRRGGEETQYF.

This clonotype was counted a few times. V is TRBV3-1 and J is TRBJ2-5; 9 bases map to TRBD1. The CDR3 contains 17 residues. The J segment lost 6 bases and the V segment lost 4 bases, leaving 15 bases of the junction unmatched. From germline, CDR1 is LGHDT and CDR2 YNNKEL (reference sequence). The CDR3 DNA follows: TGTGCCAGCAGCCCTCAATTCCGGGACAGGGTTCGACAGACCCAGTACTTC. Translation: CASSPQFRDRVRQTQYF.

V is TRBV6-5 and J is TRBJ1-2; D is possibly TRBD1 (5 bases). The CDR3 spans 12 residues. Trimming took off 4 bases at V and 8 bases at J, with 11 bases between the two ends. CDR1 MNHEY and CDR2 SVGAGI come from the germline V gene. In nucleotides, the CDR3 is TGTGCCAGCAGTTCCCAGGGAGGGGGCTACACCTTC. Protein product: CASSSQGGGYTF.